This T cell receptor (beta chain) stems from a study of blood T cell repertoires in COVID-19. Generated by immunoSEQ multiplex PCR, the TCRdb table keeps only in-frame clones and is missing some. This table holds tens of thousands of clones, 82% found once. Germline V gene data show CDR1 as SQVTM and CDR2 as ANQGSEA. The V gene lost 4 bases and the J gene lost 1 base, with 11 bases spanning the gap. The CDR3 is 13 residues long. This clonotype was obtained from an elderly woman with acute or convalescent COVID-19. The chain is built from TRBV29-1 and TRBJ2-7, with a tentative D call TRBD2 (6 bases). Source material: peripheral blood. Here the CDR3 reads CSVVTGESYEQYF. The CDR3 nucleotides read TGCAGCGTTGTTACGGGAGAGTCCTACGAGCAGTACTTC.